This T cell receptor beta chain was sequenced during a study of post-analysis software for immune sequencing data. Only a few counts were recorded for this clonotype. What it binds is not known. The CDR3 is 18 amino acids. V lost 5 bases and J lost 4; bases outside the gene matches: 9. The germline CDR1 and CDR2 sequences are SGHAT and FQNNGV. The TCR beta cDNA libraries contained unique molecular identifiers. TCRdb used MiXCR to reprocess the PCR reads, holding one entry per CDR3 protein. The sample includes about 680,000 distinct CDR3 sequences, approximately 59% of them seen just once. General study points: In patients, about 5 TRBV segments were more frequent than in controls, with TRBV5-6, TRBV5-1 and TRBV20-1 among them.

V usage is TRBV11-2 and J usage is TRBJ2-6; 12 positions match TRBD1. The receptor's source is a girl between 2 and 10 years old with multiple sclerosis. The sample taken for sequencing was blood. CDR3 sequence reads: CASSLPGQGARGANVLTF. In DNA, the CDR3 is TGTGCCAGCAGCCTCCCGGGACAGGGGGCAAGGGGGGCCAACGTCCTGACTTTC.